Below, 21 T cell receptor delta chains from the same sample are listed, as sequenced in a study of gamma-delta chains in newborns, infants, children (dated by TCRdb to between 2018 and 2020). Instrument used: Illumina MiSeq. Clone calls in TCRdb were regenerated from the public reads with CATT, after which identical DNA sequences shared one row. Across this sample there are over 4,000 delta-chain clones, with 5% seen only once. Approximately 11% of the sample is in the top ten clones. The specimen was blood. The receptor set was obtained from a child who was a newborn, infant or young child, either healthy, febrile or measles-vaccinated (not recorded which).

The genes are TRDV3 and TRDJ1, with 12 bases matching TRDD3. The CDR3 has 16 amino acids. Trimming cost V 2 bases and J 3 bases; bases outside gene matches: 10. Germline V gives CDR1 TVYSNPD, CDR2 GDNSRS (reference sequence). This chain's CDR3 is CAFPLQYWGIPDKLIF. CDR3 DNA sequence: TGTGCCTTTCCCCTACAGTACTGGGGGATACCCGATAAACTCATCTTT.

In this sample, this clone turned up a few times. This chain joins TRDV1 and TRDJ1; 9 bases fit TRDD2. With V trimmed by 4 bases and J by 0 bases, 18 bases remained unmatched. CDR1 and CDR2 (germline): TSWWSYY, QGS. The CDR3 loop spans 20 amino acids. The CDR3 DNA reads TGTGCTCTTGGGGGCCGCCTTCCTACTTTACTGGGTGATAACACCGATAAACTCATCTTT. Its translation: CALGGRLPTLLGDNTDKLIF.

This clone turned up a few times. The sample contains more than one DNA sequence encoding this CDR3. The rearrangement joins TRDV2 to TRDJ3; 10 positions agree with TRDD3. V was pared by 0 bases and J by 1 base, with 2 bases of the junction left unmatched. CDR3 length: 18 residues. Germline CDR1 is GEAIGNYY and CDR2 is EKD. As DNA, the CDR3 is TGTGCCTGTGACACCTTGGGGGATACATCCTGGGACACCCGACAGATGTTTTTC. It specifies CACDTLGDTSWDTRQMFF.

The chain employs TRDV3 and TRDJ3; D possibly corresponds to TRDD3 (5 bases). This CDR3 has 18 amino acids. Germline V gene lookup returns CDR1 TVYSNPD and CDR2 GDNSRS (reference sequence). The V and J ends lost 3 bases and 3 bases respectively, with 21 bases between them. CDR3 sequence reads: CAFTRKGGVLWDTRQMFF. The DNA for the CDR3 is TGTGCCTTCACACGAAAGGGGGGGGTCCTCTGGGACACCCGACAGATGTTTTTC.

Concerning this clone itself: This may stem from a read error, because a much larger clone lies one nucleotide away. The J gene is given as TRDJ3, and the V gene is not called; the table calls TRDD3, which could not be checked here. The CDR3 is made up of 21 amino acids. The CDR3 is CACDTVTGGYVRSWDTRQMFF. CDR3 sequence (DNA): TGTGCCTGTGACACCGTGACTGGGGGATACGTCAGATCCTGGGACACCCGACAGATGTTTTTC.

The V gene is TRDV2, the J gene TRDJ3; D is unresolved. This CDR3 comprises 18 residues. CDR1 and CDR2 from the germline V gene are GEAIGNYY and EKD. V lost 2 bases and J lost 0, with 13 bases in between. CDR3 nucleotide sequence: TGTGCCTGTGACAAATTGCTCTCCAGCTCCTGGGACACCCGACAGATGTTTTTC. It codes for CACDKLLSSSWDTRQMFF.

This clone has only a few counts. The chain recombines TRDV1 with TRDJ1; 13 bases map to TRDD3. CDR1 TSWWSYY and CDR2 QGS come from the germline V gene. V lost 1 base and J lost 5; bases outside the gene matches: 13. The CDR3 has 19 amino acids. CDR3: CALGEPILNWGIRGDKLIF. CDR3 DNA sequence: TGTGCTCTTGGGGAACCTATCCTCAACTGGGGGATACGTGGAGATAAACTCATCTTT.

This rearrangement joins TRDV3 to TRDJ1, with 11 bases lining up with TRDD3. Germline loops: CDR1 TVYSNPD, CDR2 GDNSRS (reference sequence). CDR3 length equals 18 residues. Trimming cost V 2 bases and J 2 bases; bases outside gene matches: 16. The CDR3 region is CAFFLPTVGDTWTDKLIF. The CDR3 DNA follows: TGTGCCTTTTTTCTTCCTACTGTGGGGGATACGTGGACCGATAAACTCATCTTT.

J is TRDJ1 and V is TRDV3; a weak D match, TRDD3 (6 bases). This CDR3 has 15 amino acids. Germline CDR1 reads TVYSNPD; CDR2 reads GDNSRS (reference sequence). V was trimmed by 1 base and J by 0 bases, leaving 15 bases between them. This CDR3 is CAFTLRGTYTDKLIF. The CDR3 region has the DNA TGTGCCTTTACGTTGAGGGGGACTTACACCGATAAACTCATCTTT.

This clone was found a few times. This may arise from a read error, as a much more abundant clone is one base away. In the same sample, other DNA sequences code for this CDR3. The rearrangement uses TRDV2 and TRDJ3, with TRDD3 matching over 8 bases. CDR3 length: 17 amino acids. Germline V gene lookup returns CDR1 GEAIGNYY and CDR2 EKD. V lost 2 bases and J lost 0; bases outside the gene matches: 2. In nucleotides, the CDR3 is TGTGCCTGTGACAATACTGGGGGCTCCTGGGACACCCGACAGATGTTTTTC. Translated, it gives CACDNTGGSWDTRQMFF.

This clone is termed medium-sized. Within the sample, other DNA sequences also encode this same CDR3. This chain links TRDV2 with TRDJ3; 7 nucleotides match TRDD3. The V segment lost 0 bases and the J segment 0 bases; nucleotides outside the gene matches: 7. The CDR3 spans 19 residues. Germline loops: CDR1 GEAIGNYY, CDR2 EKD. The DNA for the CDR3 is TGTGCCTGTGACACCGTGAGATGGGGGAGCTCCTGGGACACCCGACAGATGTTTTTC. Its translation: CACDTVRWGSSWDTRQMFF.

By sample share, this clone is medium-sized. Being one base from a much bigger clone, this may be a read error. V gene TRDV2 combines with J gene TRDJ1, with TRDD3 matching over 10 bases. CDR1 and CDR2 (germline): GEAIGNYY, EKD. After removal of 3 bases from V and 3 bases from J, the junction contained 3 bases not matched to a gene. The CDR3 sequence is 14 residues long. The chain's CDR3 is CACDVLGDADKLIF. Here the CDR3 DNA reads TGTGCCTGTGACGTACTGGGGGATGCCGATAAACTCATCTTT.

Points on this clone: Germline is not matched at one junction end, which may reflect a read error. DNA of the CDR3: TGTGCCCGTGACACCGTACTGGCTTCCTGGGACACCCGACAGATGTTTTTC. It encodes CARDTVLASWDTRQMFF. The chain couples TRDV2 to TRDJ3; D might be TRDD3 (5 bases). CDR1 and CDR2 from the germline V gene are GEAIGNYY and EKD. The CDR3 extends over 17 amino acids.

This clone turned up a few times. Here the CDR3 DNA reads TGTGCCTCCCGGGCTTACTGGGGATCTTTGACAGCACAACTCTTCTTT. This encodes CASRAYWGSLTAQLFF. This chain connects TRDV3 to TRDJ2, with 7 positions matching TRDD3. The CDR3 has 16 amino acids. The germline V gene has CDR1 TVYSNPD and CDR2 GDNSRS (reference sequence). J gave up 0 bases and V 4 bases, and 11 bases lay outside the gene matches.

In this sample, this clone is medium-sized (0.01 to 0.1%). V gene TRDV2 combines with J gene TRDJ1; 12 bases match TRDD3. After removal of 3 bases from V and 0 bases from J, the junction contained 4 bases not matched to a gene. The length of the CDR3 is 16 residues. Germline-derived CDR1 and CDR2 are GEAIGNYY and EKD. The CDR3 DNA is TGTGCCTGTGACTCTCTGGGGGATACGTACACCGATAAACTCATCTTT. This gives the protein CACDSLGDTYTDKLIF.

This chain uses TRDV3 with TRDJ1; 13 nucleotides line up with TRDD3. The J gene is not listed in TCRdb, so it was assigned here from a DNA match to germline. The CDR3 consists of 17 residues. Germline loops: CDR1 TVYSNPD, CDR2 GDNSRS (reference sequence). The V segment lost 4 bases and the J segment 3 bases; nucleotides outside the gene matches: 14. The CDR3, as DNA: TGTGCCTCCGCTCCTACCCCACTGGGGGATACGCCCGATAAACTCATCTTT. Its translation is CASAPTPLGDTPDKLIF.

This clone was seen a handful of times. This chain uses TRDV2 with TRDJ3; D is undetermined. The CDR3 sequence is 20 residues long. Germline CDR1 GEAIGNYY, CDR2 EKD. The V and J ends lost 0 bases and 0 bases respectively, with 17 bases between them. CDR3 in amino acids: CACDTVREGTSSWDTRQMFF. The CDR3, as DNA: TGTGCCTGTGACACCGTCCGCGAGGGAACTAGCTCCTGGGACACCCGACAGATGTTTTTC.

The sample holds a few counts of this clone. A far larger clone is one nucleotide away, so this likely arose from a read error. This chain uses TRDV2 with TRDJ2; 12 bases agree with TRDD3. The germline V gene encodes CDR1 GEAIGNYY and CDR2 EKD. The CDR3 spans 14 residues. The CDR3 DNA is TGTGCCTGTGACATACTGGGGGATACAGCACAACCCTTCTTT. Residues: CACDILGDTAQPFF.

As for this clone: The germline gene is not matched at one end of the junction; a read error may be the cause. The genes are TRDV1 and TRDJ1; 8 positions match TRDD3. Germline CDR1 reads TSWWSYY; CDR2 reads QGS. The CDR3 runs 15 residues. DNA for the CDR3: TGTGCTCCTGGGGAACTGGGGGGATACACCGATAAACTCATCTTT. This sequence encodes CAPGELGGYTDKLIF.

The V and J genes are TRDV1 and TRDJ1; D perhaps matches TRDD2 (5 bases). CDR1 TSWWSYY and CDR2 QGS come from the germline V gene. V dropped 5 bases and J dropped 4 bases, with 26 bases sitting between them. The CDR3 spans 18 residues. The DNA of the CDR3 is TGTGCTCTTGGGCTCGCCTACGGGGTTTACCTACGGGGCGATAAACTCATCTTT. Amino acids: CALGLAYGVYLRGDKLIF.

This clone was detected a few times. This sequence joins TRDV1 and TRDJ1; 10 nucleotides line up with TRDD3. With 3 bases clipped from V and 3 bases from J, the junction kept 16 bases outside the gene matches. Germline CDR1 is TSWWSYY and CDR2 is QGS. The CDR3 spans 19 residues. CDR3 DNA: TGTGCTCTTGGGGACGTTCCCAAACGGGGGATACGGAGCCCCGATAAACTCATCTTT. Its translation: CALGDVPKRGIRSPDKLIF.